This T cell receptor beta chain was profiled in a study of follicular helper T cells after annual influenza vaccination (dated by TCRdb to 2016 to 2017). With regard to the full study: Blood was collected on days 0, 7 and 28 after each seasonal influenza vaccination. To study recall of cTfh clones, some subjects were followed across successive annual vaccinations spanning the 2013-2014, 2014-2015 and 2015-2016 seasons. One week after vaccination, a second recruited cohort of about a dozen subjects (Table S1) displayed a similar ICOS+CD38+ cTfh response. Six subjects had multi-year samples: four covered two vaccination seasons and two covered three seasons. The 2013-2014 samples were cryopreserved, while the 2015 samples were processed right after collection. Here is what the overall study found, with its caveats: ICOS+CD38+ cTfh clonality correlated with the frequency of that population, and its change correlated with the change in circulating plasmablast frequency. With successive annual vaccinations, a recurrent oligoclonal ICOS+CD38+ cTfh response was recalled, and this response contained tetramer and AIM influenza-specific clonotypes. Rare clonotypes could not be sampled because productive TCRB sequences were recovered from only about 9.5-21% of the analyzed cells. Day 7 ICOS+CD38+ clones were most often found later in ICOS-CD38- cTfh, suggesting that subset may serve as a memory reservoir.

The CDR3 numbers 12 residues from cysteine through phenylalanine. Left in the record is the CDR3 DNA by itself, 36 bases read in frame from the first base. Library creation used the immunoSEQ multiplex PCR assay. Adaptive Biotechnologies carried out TCRB amplification, library preparation, sequencing and preliminary bioinformatics at Survey level resolution. For TCRB sequencing, genomic DNA from the sorted cTfh populations was amplified by multiplex PCR. In the source study's methods: Clonality was calculated in R as 1 minus normalized Shannon entropy, and the Gini index was computed with the R package ineq. The overlap score was defined as the summed counts of shared sequences divided by the total counts of all sequences in both compared samples. The significance of shared clonotypes was tested with Fisher's exact test, assuming a theoretical repertoire of 10^7 TCRB sequences. What TCRdb holds here is the immuneACCESS table cut down to in-frame rearrangements. Part of the clones is not present; checked against another copy, under half of the missing clones reflect an unresolved V gene, and the others are unexplained. Clone size and the V and J calls come from that table; the DNA yielded D and trimming. This sample lists 9,500 to 15,000 clones; approximately 80% were detected once. The top ten clonotypes cover approximately 3.8% of the sample.

Explained via the paper, the time point label denotes: 2015-2016 season, pre-vaccination. Seasonal inactivated influenza vaccine (Fluvarix) was administered to adults, and sorted blood CD4 subsets were tracked by TCRB sequencing before and after vaccination. To be eligible, subjects had to be community-dwelling and could not have received an influenza vaccine during the previous 6 months. Influenza vaccine contraindications, substance abuse, HIV/AIDS, active malignancy, immunomodulatory medication and active illness such as respiratory infection were included among the exclusion criteria. Between roughly 40 and 100 mL of blood was sampled per time point. Circulating Tfh were defined as non-naive CD4+CXCR5+PD-1+ cells, and these cells were sorted into ICOS+CD38+ and ICOS-CD38- fractions. PBMC were isolated using Ficoll-Paque PLUS or SepMate separation. Cell subsets were sorted from PBMC on a BD FACS Aria before DNA extraction.

Points on this clone: It lacks a known antigen. Base qualities are not at hand, and no much larger clone is one base apart.

The receptor chain draws on TRBV21-1 and TRBJ1-5. TRBV21-1 is a pseudogene segment. Sample: CXCR5+ CD38- circulating T follicular helper cells from blood, taken on the day of influenza vaccination. This sample's cell subset or site label indicates: circulating Tfh, non-naive CD4+CXCR5+PD-1+ (ICOS+CD38+ or ICOS-CD38-). The clonotype was recovered from an adult who received the influenza vaccine. The sequenced DNA is TGTGCCAGCAGCAAAGGGCGGGAGCCCCAGCATTTT. This gives the protein CASSKGREPQHF.